A selection of T cell receptor beta chains follows, all from one sample in a study of CD4 T cells in relation to SARS-CoV-2 and coronaviruses. No antigens are known for them. TCRdb's table, derived via immunoSEQ multiplex PCR, lists solely in-frame clones and lacks some. The data contain about 38,000 clones, under 80% of them singletons. Sequencing was performed on memory CD4+ T cells from PBMCs, cultured in vitro. These receptors all come from an adult with COVID-19. Each CDR3 is given with its conserved first and last residue. Each record gives: clone size, J gene, V gene, D gene, CDR3 DNA, CDR3 protein. A D gene is named only where the DNA matches it firmly. Clone size is stated in some rows and not others, as once, few, many or a class when expanded.

NA,TRBJ2-7,TRBV6-2/TRBV6-3,TRBD2,TGTGCCAGCAGCGCGGGACTAGCGCGTCCCTACGAGCAGTACTTC,CASSAGLARPYEQYF
NA,TRBJ2-5,TRBV2,NA,TGTGCCAGCGGCCCATTAGAAGCGACCCAGTACTTC,CASGPLEATQYF
NA,TRBJ1-1,TRBV3-1/TRBV3-2,NA,TGTGCCAGCAGCCAAGTGAGGAGCACTGAAGCTTTCTTT,CASSQVRSTEAFF
NA,TRBJ1-3,TRBV5-8,NA,TGTGCCAGCTCTAGGACGGGTCTTGGAAACACCATATATTTT,CASSRTGLGNTIYF
once,TRBJ2-1,TRBV10-1,TRBD2,TGCGCCAGCCCAACTAGCGGGAGTTACAATGAGCAGTTCTTC,CASPTSGSYNEQFF
few,TRBJ1-1,TRBV4-3,NA,TGCGCCAGCAGCCAACCGGAGGGAGGTAAAGCTTTCTTT,CASSQPEGGKAFF
NA,TRBJ2-5,TRBV7-9,TRBD2,TGTGCCAGCAGCCCAGCGGGGGAGACCCAGTACTTC,CASSPAGETQYF
NA,TRBJ2-7,TRBV3-1/TRBV3-2,NA,TGTGCCAGCAGCCAAAATTGGCACGAGCAGTACTTC,CASSQNWHEQYF
few,TRBJ1-1,TRBV2,NA,TGTGCCAGCAGTGGTGGACTGCGGGGCACTGAAGCTTTCTTT,CASSGGLRGTEAFF
NA,TRBJ2-7,TRBV27,TRBD1,TGTGCCAGCAGACAGGGACAGAGATTCTACGAGCAGTACTTC,CASRQGQRFYEQYF
NA,TRBJ2-2,TRBV7-3,TRBD2,TGTGCCAGCAGCTTAGGGGGGACACGTCTAGCGGGACACACCGGGGAGCTGTTTTTT,CASSLGGTRLAGHTGELFF
NA,TRBJ2-7,TRBV27,NA,TGTGCCAGCAGTCCCTGGCCTCCGAGCTCCTACGAGCAGTACTTC,CASSPWPPSSYEQYF
few,TRBJ1-1,TRBV30,NA,TGTGCCTGGGGGAGGGGGGGCACTGAAGCTTTCTTT,CAWGRGGTEAFF
NA,TRBJ2-3,TRBV19,NA,TGTGCCAGTAGTCCCAAGACAGGCACAGATACGCAGTATTTT,CASSPKTGTDTQYF
NA,TRBJ1-3,TRBV7-2,NA,TGTGCCAGCAGCTTAGTAGCCGCTGGAAACACCATATATTTT,CASSLVAAGNTIYF
NA,TRBJ2-3,TRBV11-1,NA,TGTGCCAGCAGCTTCGGTTACACAGATACGCAGTATTTT,CASSFGYTDTQYF
NA,TRBJ2-3,TRBV4-3,TRBD2,TGCGCCAGCAGCCAAGGTAGCGGGCAGACGGCGGTAGATACGCAGTATTTT,CASSQGSGQTAVDTQYF
NA,TRBJ2-3,TRBV3-1/TRBV3-2,NA,TGTGCCAGCAGCCAACGGAACGGGGTAGATACGCAGTATTTT,CASSQRNGVDTQYF
NA,TRBJ2-7,TRBV15,NA,TGTGCCACCAGCAGAGACAGGGGGGATTCCTACGAGCAGTACTTC,CATSRDRGDSYEQYF
NA,TRBJ2-7,TRBV20-1,NA,TGCAGTGCTAGTTTGACTCAGGCCTACGAGCAGTACTTC,CSASLTQAYEQYF
NA,TRBJ1-4,TRBV7-2,NA,TGTGCCAGCAGCTTAGTGGCGGACTCTAATGAAAAACTGTTTTTT,CASSLVADSNEKLFF
NA,TRBJ2-5,TRBV3-1/TRBV3-2,TRBD1,TGTGCCAGCAGCCAAGGGACAGGGGGGGAAGAGACCCAGTACTTC,CASSQGTGGEETQYF
once,TRBJ2-3,TRBV7-2,NA,TGTGCCAGCAGCAGGGGACAAGGAGATACGCAGTATTTT,CASSRGQGDTQYF
NA,TRBJ2-7,TRBV5-6,NA,TGTGCCAGCAGCTTGGTTGAGTCCTACGAGCAGTACTTC,CASSLVESYEQYF
NA,TRBJ1-5,TRBV4-1,NA,TGCGCCAGCAGCCCCCATCTAACAGGGTTCAATCAGCCCCAGCATTTT,CASSPHLTGFNQPQHF
NA,TRBJ2-1,TRBV5-8,NA,TGTGCCAGCAGCCCCGACAGTTTTAGATGGGATGAGCAGTTCTTC,CASSPDSFRWDEQFF
NA,TRBJ2-7,TRBV2,NA,TGTGCCAGCAGTGAATTCCTCGGGAGCGCGTCCGAGCAGTACTTC,CASSEFLGSASEQYF
NA,TRBJ2-7,TRBV13,NA,TGTGCCAGCAGCTACCTCTCCTACGAGCAGTACTTC,CASSYLSYEQYF
few,TRBJ1-5,TRBV5-5,TRBD1,TGTGCCAGCAGCTTAGGCCGGGACAGGGGCCCTACGAGCAATCAGCCCCAGCATTTT,CASSLGRDRGPTSNQPQHF
NA,TRBJ1-2,TRBV6-5,NA,TGTGCCAGCAGTACAGGGACACCCTATGGCTACACCTTC,CASSTGTPYGYTF
NA,TRBJ1-2,TRBV19,TRBD1,TGTGCCAGTAGTACGAGACAGGGCTTCCACTATGGCTACACCTTC,CASSTRQGFHYGYTF
NA,TRBJ2-7,TRBV3-1/TRBV3-2,NA,TGTGCCAGCAGCCTTACTGATACCTACGAGCAGTACTTC,CASSLTDTYEQYF
NA,TRBJ1-1,TRBV7-2,NA,TGTGCCAGCAGCTTAGGGGCAAACACTGAAGCTTTCTTT,CASSLGANTEAFF
NA,TRBJ2-3,TRBV11-2,TRBD2,TGTGCCAGCAGCTACCAAGTCTTAGGACTAGCAGATACGCAGTATTTT,CASSYQVLGLADTQYF
NA,TRBJ1-1,TRBV19,NA,TGTGCCAGTAGTAAAGGACGGACGAACACTGAAGCTTTCTTT,CASSKGRTNTEAFF
NA,TRBJ1-2,TRBV24-1,NA,TGTGCCACCAGTGACCCACTCAACTATGGCTACACCTTC,CATSDPLNYGYTF
few,TRBJ2-7,TRBV5-1,NA,TGCGCCAGCAGCTTTCTCGAGGGATATTCCTACGAGCAGTACTTC,CASSFLEGYSYEQYF
NA,TRBJ2-7,TRBV5-6,NA,TGTGCCAGCAGCTTCTTCCAGTACGAGCAGTACTTC,CASSFFQYEQYF
few,TRBJ2-3,TRBV28,NA,TGTGCCAGCAGTTTACGAGAACTAGCAGGGCCAGATACGCAGTATTTT,CASSLRELAGPDTQYF
NA,TRBJ1-3,TRBV5-1,NA,TGCGCCAGCAGCAAAACAGGAAACACCATATATTTT,CASSKTGNTIYF
NA,TRBJ2-3,TRBV19,TRBD1,TGTGCCAGTAGTTTACAGGGGGTCGGGACAGATACGCAGTATTTT,CASSLQGVGTDTQYF
NA,TRBJ1-3,TRBV28,NA,TGTGCCAGCAGGGTGGGGGGAAGTGGAAACACCATATATTTT,CASRVGGSGNTIYF
NA,TRBJ2-1,TRBV3-1/TRBV3-2,NA,TGTGCCAGCAGCCAACCACCGGGACCCCAGTTCTTC,CASSQPPGPQFF
few,TRBJ2-2,TRBV10-3,NA,TGTGCCATCAGCCCTGGGAACACCGGGGAGCTGTTTTTT,CAISPGNTGELFF
NA,TRBJ2-3,TRBV24-1,NA,TGTGCCACCAGTGATTCCCGACAGACAGATACGCAGTATTTT,CATSDSRQTDTQYF
NA,TRBJ2-7,TRBV7-7,NA,TGTGCCAGCAGCTTAGTTCTTATGGCAGCCTACGAGCAGTACTTC,CASSLVLMAAYEQYF
NA,TRBJ1-6,TRBV5-4,NA,TGTGCCAGCAGCTTCCCAGGGTCGAATTCACCCCTCCACTTT,CASSFPGSNSPLHF
NA,TRBJ2-3,TRBV9,NA,TGTGCCAGCAGCGTAAAAATAACAGATACGCAGTATTTT,CASSVKITDTQYF
NA,TRBJ2-3,TRBV5-6,NA,TGTGCCAGCAGCTTGGCCCATCCTGCAGATACGCAGTATTTT,CASSLAHPADTQYF
NA,TRBJ2-1,TRBV7-2,NA,TGTGCCAGCAGCTTCGGGGGGCGCAGTGTCAATGAGCAGTTCTTC,CASSFGGRSVNEQFF
once,TRBJ2-3,TRBV6-2/TRBV6-3,TRBD2,TGTGCCAGCAGCCGTAGCGGGACCCCAACAGATACGCAGTATTTT,CASSRSGTPTDTQYF
few,TRBJ2-3,TRBV4-1,NA,TGCGCCAGCAGCCCGGGACCCCTTTCAGGCACAGATACGCAGTATTTT,CASSPGPLSGTDTQYF
NA,TRBJ2-7,TRBV5-4,NA,TGTGCCAGCAGCTTGGGAGGGCCGACCTACGAGCAGTACTTC,CASSLGGPTYEQYF
NA,TRBJ2-1,TRBV2,NA,TGTGCCAGCAGACCGCAGAGCTCCTACAATGAGCAGTTCTTC,CASRPQSSYNEQFF
NA,TRBJ2-4,TRBV6-1,NA,TGTGCCAGCAGTGAGGTGCTAGGGCGAGACATTCAGTACTTC,CASSEVLGRDIQYF